This is a list of T cell receptor beta chains from one sample in a study of response to subunit inactivated influenza vaccine. TCRdb redid the calling of the RT-PCR reads with MiXCR, one entry per CDR3 protein. This sample carries 490,000 or so distinct CDR3 sequences, under 9% of them seen once, and the ten largest clones take roughly 13%. The sample was PBMCs from blood, taken less than 25 months after vaccination. The receptor source for this set is a man between 50 and 69 years old who received an inactivated influenza vaccine. The CDR3 runs from the conserved cysteine through the conserved F or W. D genes are given only for firm matches. Clone size appears in some rows only: once, few, many, or a class for an expanded clone.

abundance: few; v_gene: TRBV3-1; j_gene: TRBJ2-3; d_gene: NA; CDR3nt: TGTGCCAGCAGCCCTCGGGGTAGCGGAGCTACGCAGTATTTT; CDR3aa: CASSPRGSGATQYF
abundance: NA; v_gene: TRBV11-1; j_gene: TRBJ2-5; d_gene: NA; CDR3nt: TGTGCCAGCAGCGCAGCCAGGGGAGGCGAGACCCAGTACTTC; CDR3aa: CASSAARGGETQYF
abundance: NA; v_gene: TRBV12-3/TRBV12-4; j_gene: TRBJ2-5; d_gene: TRBD1; CDR3nt: TGTGCCAGCAGCCGCGACAGGGCTCAAGAGACCCAGTACTTC; CDR3aa: CASSRDRAQETQYF
abundance: NA; v_gene: TRBV20-1; j_gene: TRBJ1-1; d_gene: NA; CDR3nt: TGCACTCTCAAATCCTCAGGTCTCACTGAAGCTTTCTTT; CDR3aa: CTLKSSGLTEAFF
abundance: NA; v_gene: TRBV6-5; j_gene: TRBJ2-5; d_gene: TRBD2; CDR3nt: TGTGCCAGCAGTTACTCGGGACTAGCGGGGGAGGTTGGAGAGACCCAGTACTTC; CDR3aa: CASSYSGLAGEVGETQYF
abundance: few; v_gene: TRBV20-1; j_gene: TRBJ2-5; d_gene: TRBD1; CDR3nt: TGCAGTGCTATAAGACAGGGGGTTACGGAGACCCAGTACTTC; CDR3aa: CSAIRQGVTETQYF
abundance: few; v_gene: TRBV20-1; j_gene: TRBJ1-6; d_gene: NA; CDR3nt: TGCAGTGCTAGAGATCGGAGCTCCTATAATTCACCCCTCCACTTT; CDR3aa: CSARDRSSYNSPLHF
abundance: many; v_gene: TRBV27; j_gene: TRBJ2-2; d_gene: NA; CDR3nt: TGTGCCAGCAGTTTATTCGGGCAGGCGAAAACCGGGGAGCTGTTTTTT; CDR3aa: CASSLFGQAKTGELFF
abundance: few; v_gene: TRBV12-3/TRBV12-4; j_gene: TRBJ1-4; d_gene: NA; CDR3nt: TGTGCCAGCAGTTTCGACAGTGAGGCAACTAATGAAAAACTGTTTTTT; CDR3aa: CASSFDSEATNEKLFF
abundance: few; v_gene: TRBV6-2/TRBV6-3; j_gene: TRBJ1-2; d_gene: NA; CDR3nt: TGTGCCAGCAGTTACACCCGAGCCTGGACGGGAGGCTACACCTTC; CDR3aa: CASSYTRAWTGGYTF
abundance: NA; v_gene: TRBV5-5; j_gene: TRBJ2-5; d_gene: NA; CDR3nt: TGTGCCAGCAGCCCCGGGGACCGGGGCCTTCTCGAGACCCAGTACTTT; CDR3aa: CASSPGDRGLLETQYF
abundance: NA; v_gene: TRBV27; j_gene: TRBJ2-1; d_gene: TRBD2; CDR3nt: TGTGCCAGCCATCGGGGGGGGTTACAGTTCTTC; CDR3aa: CASHRGGLQFF
abundance: few; v_gene: TRBV14; j_gene: TRBJ2-3; d_gene: NA; CDR3nt: TGTGCCAGCAGCCAAGTAGGGCATCGTCTCACGGGTACGCAGTATTTT; CDR3aa: CASSQVGHRLTGTQYF
abundance: NA; v_gene: TRBV7-2; j_gene: TRBJ2-5; d_gene: NA; CDR3nt: TGTGCCAGCAGCTTATTTTCCGGGGAGACCCAGTACTTC; CDR3aa: CASSLFSGETQYF
abundance: few; v_gene: TRBV7-9; j_gene: TRBJ2-3; d_gene: NA; CDR3nt: TGTGCCAGCGCATTGGGGCCCACAGATACGCAGTATTTT; CDR3aa: CASALGPTDTQYF
abundance: NA; v_gene: TRBV4-3; j_gene: TRBJ1-2; d_gene: NA; CDR3nt: TGCGCCAGCAGCCCGTGGGACCGGTACCGCTATGGCTACACCTTC; CDR3aa: CASSPWDRYRYGYTF
abundance: few; v_gene: TRBV15; j_gene: TRBJ1-4; d_gene: NA; CDR3nt: TGTGCCACCAGCGGAAGTCGACAGGCAACTAATGAAAAACTGTTTTTT; CDR3aa: CATSGSRQATNEKLFF
abundance: many; v_gene: TRBV20-1; j_gene: TRBJ2-3; d_gene: TRBD2; CDR3nt: TGCACCAGAACTAGCGGGAACACAGATACGCAGTATTTT; CDR3aa: CTRTSGNTDTQYF
abundance: NA; v_gene: TRBV7-3; j_gene: TRBJ2-1; d_gene: TRBD2; CDR3nt: TGTGCCAGCAGCTTCGGGCCCCTCACTAGCGGGAGCCATGAGCAGTTCTTC; CDR3aa: CASSFGPLTSGSHEQFF
abundance: many; v_gene: TRBV29-1; j_gene: TRBJ2-1; d_gene: TRBD2; CDR3nt: TGCAGCGCCAGGGGGGACATTGAGACTAGCGGGGCCTACAATGAGCAGTTCTTC; CDR3aa: CSARGDIETSGAYNEQFF
abundance: NA; v_gene: TRBV4-3; j_gene: TRBJ2-4; d_gene: NA; CDR3nt: TGCGCCAGCAGCCAAGATAAGGGAGGGGGAAACATTCAGTACTTC; CDR3aa: CASSQDKGGGNIQYF
abundance: NA; v_gene: TRBV4-2; j_gene: TRBJ2-7; d_gene: TRBD2; CDR3nt: TGTGCCAGCAGCCAGGGGTTGACTAGCGGGAGCGTCAACGCTAAGGACGAGCAGTACTTC; CDR3aa: CASSQGLTSGSVNAKDEQYF
abundance: many; v_gene: TRBV11-2; j_gene: TRBJ1-4; d_gene: TRBD1; CDR3nt: TGTGCCAGCAGCTTAGATGGGACAGGGAATGAAAAACTGTTTTTT; CDR3aa: CASSLDGTGNEKLFF
abundance: few; v_gene: TRBV20-1; j_gene: TRBJ2-5; d_gene: NA; CDR3nt: TGCAGTGCTAGTACCGTTATGGACAGCCAAGAGACCCAGTACTTC; CDR3aa: CSASTVMDSQETQYF
abundance: many; v_gene: TRBV5-1; j_gene: TRBJ2-2; d_gene: NA; CDR3nt: TGCGCCAGCAGCCCGACCCCCAGGACGAACACCGGGGAGCTGTTTTTT; CDR3aa: CASSPTPRTNTGELFF
abundance: many; v_gene: TRBV7-2; j_gene: TRBJ2-7; d_gene: TRBD1; CDR3nt: TGTGCCAGCAGCTTGGACAGGACAAGCTACGAGCAGTACTTC; CDR3aa: CASSLDRTSYEQYF
abundance: NA; v_gene: TRBV21-1; j_gene: TRBJ2-1; d_gene: NA; CDR3nt: TGTGCCAGCAGCAAGTCCGGAGGAGAAACTTACAATGAGCAGTTCTTC; CDR3aa: CASSKSGGETYNEQFF
abundance: many; v_gene: TRBV6-5; j_gene: TRBJ1-1; d_gene: NA; CDR3nt: TGTGCCAGCAGTTACGGGAGCGGCACTGAAGCTTTCTTT; CDR3aa: CASSYGSGTEAFF
abundance: few; v_gene: TRBV6-2/TRBV6-3; j_gene: TRBJ2-3; d_gene: NA; CDR3nt: TGTGCCAGCAGCCCATTAGGTCCAGGAACGCAGTATTTT; CDR3aa: CASSPLGPGTQYF
abundance: NA; v_gene: TRBV5-1; j_gene: TRBJ2-1; d_gene: TRBD2; CDR3nt: TGCGCCAGCAGCTTGGGTGGCGGGAGGTTGAATGAGCAGTTCTTC; CDR3aa: CASSLGGGRLNEQFF
abundance: many; v_gene: TRBV24-1; j_gene: TRBJ2-3; d_gene: NA; CDR3nt: TGTGCCACCAGTGATCCGCTCGGCGGCTACACAGATACGCAGTATTTT; CDR3aa: CATSDPLGGYTDTQYF
abundance: NA; v_gene: TRBV7-2; j_gene: TRBJ2-3; d_gene: NA; CDR3nt: TGTGCCAGCAGCTTAGGGACTTGGACAGATACGCAGTATTTT; CDR3aa: CASSLGTWTDTQYF
abundance: NA; v_gene: TRBV27; j_gene: TRBJ1-1; d_gene: NA; CDR3nt: TGTGCCAGCAGTTTACGTGCAGGGTTCGGAGACGCTTTCTTT; CDR3aa: CASSLRAGFGDAFF
abundance: few; v_gene: TRBV10-3; j_gene: TRBJ2-1; d_gene: NA; CDR3nt: TGTGCCATCAGTGGAGGACTTTACAATGAGCAGTTCTTC; CDR3aa: CAISGGLYNEQFF
abundance: NA; v_gene: TRBV6-1; j_gene: TRBJ2-7; d_gene: TRBD1; CDR3nt: TGTGCCAGCGCGCGACAGGGGGACTACGAGCAGTACTTC; CDR3aa: CASARQGDYEQYF
abundance: many; v_gene: TRBV5-6; j_gene: TRBJ1-2; d_gene: TRBD1; CDR3nt: TGTGCCAGCAGCCCGGACAGGGGCGCTGGTGGCTACACCTTC; CDR3aa: CASSPDRGAGGYTF
abundance: many; v_gene: TRBV2; j_gene: TRBJ2-7; d_gene: NA; CDR3nt: TGTGCCAGCAGTGACGAGGAGCAGTACTTC; CDR3aa: CASSDEEQYF
abundance: NA; v_gene: TRBV20-1; j_gene: TRBJ2-7; d_gene: NA; CDR3nt: TGCAGTGCTAGAGGAAAAGGCAGGGCCTCCTACGAGCAGTACTTC; CDR3aa: CSARGKGRASYEQYF
abundance: many; v_gene: TRBV3-1; j_gene: TRBJ1-3; d_gene: NA; CDR3nt: TGTGCCAGCCGCCATCGGACTCTCTCTGGAAACACCATATATTTT; CDR3aa: CASRHRTLSGNTIYF
abundance: NA; v_gene: TRBV27; j_gene: TRBJ2-7; d_gene: TRBD2; CDR3nt: TGTGCCAGCAGATTTATAGCGGGAGTGGTAGACGAGCAGTACTTC; CDR3aa: CASRFIAGVVDEQYF
abundance: few; v_gene: TRBV10-3; j_gene: TRBJ2-3; d_gene: TRBD1; CDR3nt: TGTGCCACAAGATACCTCCGCGGAAAGGGACAGCTTAGGACAGATACGCAGTATTTT; CDR3aa: CATRYLRGKGQLRTDTQYF
abundance: many; v_gene: TRBV4-3; j_gene: TRBJ1-6; d_gene: NA; CDR3nt: TGCGCCAGCAGCCAAGTCGGCTCGTGGGGGACTCGGAATTCACCCCTCCACTTT; CDR3aa: CASSQVGSWGTRNSPLHF
abundance: many; v_gene: TRBV20-1; j_gene: TRBJ2-1; d_gene: TRBD2; CDR3nt: TGCAGTGCTTTCGGGACTAGCGGGAGGGGTAATGAGCAGTTCTTC; CDR3aa: CSAFGTSGRGNEQFF
abundance: many; v_gene: TRBV4-2; j_gene: TRBJ2-1; d_gene: NA; CDR3nt: TGTGCCAGCAGCCAAGACTGGGGTCGTGAGCAGTTCTTC; CDR3aa: CASSQDWGREQFF
abundance: few; v_gene: TRBV18; j_gene: TRBJ1-1; d_gene: NA; CDR3nt: TGTGCCAGCTCACTAACACCCAGGGGCGCGGACACTGAAGCTTTCTTT; CDR3aa: CASSLTPRGADTEAFF
abundance: many; v_gene: TRBV13; j_gene: TRBJ2-7; d_gene: TRBD1; CDR3nt: TGTGCCAGCAGCTCCACAGGGGAGTCGAACGAGCAGTACTTC; CDR3aa: CASSSTGESNEQYF
abundance: many; v_gene: TRBV11-2; j_gene: TRBJ2-7; d_gene: TRBD2; CDR3nt: TGTGCCAGCAGCTTAGGGGTAAGAGCGGGAGTTCCCTACGAGCAGTACTTC; CDR3aa: CASSLGVRAGVPYEQYF
abundance: NA; v_gene: TRBV6-1; j_gene: TRBJ1-1; d_gene: NA; CDR3nt: TGTGCCAGCAGTCAAACAGGCCTGAACACTGAAGCTTTCTTT; CDR3aa: CASSQTGLNTEAFF
abundance: NA; v_gene: TRBV15; j_gene: TRBJ1-6; d_gene: NA; CDR3nt: TGTGCCACCAGCGGGGCGAATTCACCCCTCCACTTT; CDR3aa: CATSGANSPLHF
abundance: NA; v_gene: TRBV20-1; j_gene: TRBJ1-1; d_gene: NA; CDR3nt: TGCAGTGCCGCGGGACACCAGAGGGTGTTCGACACTGAAGCTTTCTTT; CDR3aa: CSAAGHQRVFDTEAFF
abundance: NA; v_gene: TRBV4-3; j_gene: TRBJ2-7; d_gene: TRBD1; CDR3nt: TGCGCCAGCAGCCAATCGGGACAGGGATTGTCCGAGCAGTACTTC; CDR3aa: CASSQSGQGLSEQYF
abundance: NA; v_gene: TRBV20-1; j_gene: TRBJ2-7; d_gene: TRBD2; CDR3nt: TGCAGTGCTCGTAGACCTAGCGGATACTACGAGCAGTACTTC; CDR3aa: CSARRPSGYYEQYF
abundance: NA; v_gene: TRBV6-2/TRBV6-3; j_gene: TRBJ2-3; d_gene: TRBD1; CDR3nt: TGTGCCAGCAGTACGGGGGCAGGGGGCACAAATACGCAGTATTTT; CDR3aa: CASSTGAGGTNTQYF
abundance: few; v_gene: TRBV5-1; j_gene: TRBJ2-3; d_gene: NA; CDR3nt: TGCGCCAGCAGCTTGTCCAGCCCTAGCACAGATACGCAGTATTTT; CDR3aa: CASSLSSPSTDTQYF
abundance: NA; v_gene: TRBV7-2; j_gene: TRBJ2-3; d_gene: TRBD2; CDR3nt: TGTGCCAGCAGCTTTAGCGTTGGACTAGCGGGGAGTAGCACAGATACGCAGTATTTT; CDR3aa: CASSFSVGLAGSSTDTQYF
abundance: few; v_gene: TRBV27; j_gene: TRBJ1-1; d_gene: TRBD1; CDR3nt: TGTGCCAGCAGTTTATCAAACAGGGGGCAAGCTTTCTTT; CDR3aa: CASSLSNRGQAFF
abundance: many; v_gene: TRBV6-1; j_gene: TRBJ2-2; d_gene: NA; CDR3nt: TGTGCCAGCAGTAGCCTCGGGACACGGGCCGGGGAGCTGTTTTTT; CDR3aa: CASSSLGTRAGELFF
abundance: NA; v_gene: TRBV7-2; j_gene: TRBJ2-4; d_gene: NA; CDR3nt: TGTGCCAGCAGCTTAGTGGGGGTCGGATCTAACATTCAGTACTTC; CDR3aa: CASSLVGVGSNIQYF
abundance: NA; v_gene: TRBV5-1; j_gene: TRBJ1-2; d_gene: NA; CDR3nt: TGCGCCAGCAGCCCGGACGGGGTGGACTATGGCTACACCTTC; CDR3aa: CASSPDGVDYGYTF